This entry lists 6 T cell receptor beta chains sequenced from one sample in a study of vaccination and CD4 T cells after COVID-19. Sequenced with the Oncomine TCR Beta short-read assay was DNA taken from cultured CD4+ T cells. TCRdb re-called the PCR reads through MiXCR, storing one row per CDR3 protein. The repertoire holds about 14,000 distinct CDR3 sequences, with about 60% as singletons. Antigen specificity for these receptors is unknown. Sample treatment: roughly 10-day PBMC culture with coronavirus spike peptide pools or control peptides (ViraFEST assay). Sequencing input: CD4+ T cells from blood, cultured in vitro. The receptors were sampled from a human donor who had recovered from COVID-19.

The J gene is TRBJ2-7, the V gene TRBV7-2; 8 nucleotides match TRBD2. CDR3 length: 14 amino acids. V was clipped by 5 bases and J by 4 bases; unmatched bases: 7. Germline-derived CDR1 and CDR2 are SGHTA and FQGNSA. In DNA form, the CDR3 reads TGTGCCAGCAGCGACACTAGCGGCGCTTACGAGCAGTACTTC. Residues: CASSDTSGAYEQYF.

The rearrangement joins TRBV20-1 to TRBJ2-1; D gene uncertain. The germline V gene encodes CDR1 DFQATT and CDR2 SNEGSKA (reference sequence). V lost 3 bases to trimming and J lost 4 bases, with 4 bases between them. There are 11 residues in the CDR3. The CDR3 spells CSASGYNEQFF. The CDR3 bases are TGCAGTGCTAGCGGATACAATGAGCAGTTCTTC.

The rearrangement links TRBV30 to TRBJ2-7, with TRBD1 matching 12 bases. Per the germline V gene, CDR1 is GTSNPN and CDR2 is SVGIG (reference sequence). Trimming at V came to 0 bases and at J to 3 bases, leaving 3 bases not matched to a gene. The CDR3 extends over 15 amino acids. Here the CDR3 reads CAWSVGTGGIYEQYF. In DNA form, the CDR3 reads TGTGCCTGGAGTGTGGGGACAGGGGGCATCTACGAGCAGTACTTC.

This clonotype was seen a single time. The chain uses TRBV20-1 and TRBJ2-5; 8 bases are shared with TRBD2. Unmatched junction bases numbered 16, after V lost 5 bases and J lost 2 bases. The length of the CDR3 is 17 residues. Germline values: CDR1 DFQATT, CDR2 SNEGSKA (reference sequence). The CDR3 spells CSAHHRASGFFQETQYF. CDR3 in DNA: TGCAGTGCTCATCACAGGGCTAGCGGGTTTTTTCAAGAGACCCAGTACTTC.

This sequence joins TRBV27 and TRBJ1-6, with D maybe TRBD1 (6 bases). The V end was cut by 7 bases, the J end by 9 bases, with 22 bases between. The CDR3 runs 16 residues. Germline CDR1 MNHEY, CDR2 SMNVEV (reference sequence). CDR3 DNA: TGTGCCAGCAAGGTGGCGGGGGCAGTCGGGGGTTCACCCCTCCACTTT. Translated: CASKVAGAVGGSPLHF.

This chain connects TRBV20-1 to TRBJ2-3, with 12 bases matching TRBD2. Germline V gene sequence: CDR1 DFQATT, CDR2 SNEGSKA (reference sequence). This CDR3 region has 14 residues. J lost 5 bases, V lost 5 bases, and 5 bases had no gene match. CDR3 DNA sequence: TGCAGTGCTTTAGGACTAGCGGGATTAGATACGCAGTATTTT. Translation gives CSALGLAGLDTQYF.